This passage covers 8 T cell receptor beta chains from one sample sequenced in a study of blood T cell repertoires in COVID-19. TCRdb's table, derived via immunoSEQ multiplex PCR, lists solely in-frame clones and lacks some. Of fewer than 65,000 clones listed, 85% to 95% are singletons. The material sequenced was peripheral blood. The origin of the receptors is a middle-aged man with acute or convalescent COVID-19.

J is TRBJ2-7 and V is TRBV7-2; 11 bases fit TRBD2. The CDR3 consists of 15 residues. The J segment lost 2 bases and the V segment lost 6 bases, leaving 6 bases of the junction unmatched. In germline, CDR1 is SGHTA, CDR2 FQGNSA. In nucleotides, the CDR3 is TGTGCCAGCAGTTACCGGGGACTAGCGGCCTACGAGCAGTACTTC. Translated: CASSYRGLAAYEQYF.

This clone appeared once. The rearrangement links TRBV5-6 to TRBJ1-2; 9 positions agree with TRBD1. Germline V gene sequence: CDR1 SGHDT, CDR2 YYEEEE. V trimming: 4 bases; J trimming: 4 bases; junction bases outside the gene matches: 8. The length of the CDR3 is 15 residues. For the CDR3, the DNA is TGTGCCAGCAGCCAGGAGGGACAGGGAGTCTATGGCTACACCTTC. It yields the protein CASSQEGQGVYGYTF.

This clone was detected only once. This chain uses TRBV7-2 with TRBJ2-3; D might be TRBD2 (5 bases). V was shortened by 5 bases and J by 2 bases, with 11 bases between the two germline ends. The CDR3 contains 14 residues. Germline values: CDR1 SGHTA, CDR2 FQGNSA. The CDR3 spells CASSKDFHTDTQYF. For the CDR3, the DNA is TGTGCCAGCAGCAAGGACTTCCACACAGATACGCAGTATTTT.

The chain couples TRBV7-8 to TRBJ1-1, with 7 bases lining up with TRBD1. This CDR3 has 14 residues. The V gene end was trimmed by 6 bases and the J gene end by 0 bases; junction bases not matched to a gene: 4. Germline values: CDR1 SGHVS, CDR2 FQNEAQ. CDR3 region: CASSWDSMNTEAFF. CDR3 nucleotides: TGTGCCAGCAGTTGGGACAGCATGAACACTGAAGCTTTCTTT.

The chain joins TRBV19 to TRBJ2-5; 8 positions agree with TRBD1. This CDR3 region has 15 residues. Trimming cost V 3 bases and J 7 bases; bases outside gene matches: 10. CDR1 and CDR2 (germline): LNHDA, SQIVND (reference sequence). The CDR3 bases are TGTGCCAGTAGTATTCCCCTCGGACAGGGCGGGACCCAGTACTTC. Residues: CASSIPLGQGGTQYF. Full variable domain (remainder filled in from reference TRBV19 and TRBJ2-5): DGGITQSPKYLFRKEGQNVTLSCEQNLNHDAMYWYRQDPGQGLRLIYYSQIVNDFQKGDIAEGYSVSREKKESFPLTVTSAQKNPTAFYLCASSIPLGQGGTQYFGPGTRLLVL.

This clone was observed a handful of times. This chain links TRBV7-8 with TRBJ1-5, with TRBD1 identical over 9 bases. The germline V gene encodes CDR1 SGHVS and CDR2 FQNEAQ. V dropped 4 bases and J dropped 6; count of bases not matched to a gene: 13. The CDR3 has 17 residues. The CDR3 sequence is CASSSGPGTGYRQPQHF. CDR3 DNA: TGTGCCAGCAGCTCCGGTCCCGGGACAGGGTACCGTCAGCCCCAGCATTTT. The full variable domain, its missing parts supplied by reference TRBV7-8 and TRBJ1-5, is GAGVSQSPRYKVAKRGQDVALRCDPISGHVSLFWYQQALGQGPEFLTYFQNEAQLDKSGLPSDRFFAERPEGSVSTLKIQRTQQEDSAVYLCASSSGPGTGYRQPQHFGDGTRLSIL.

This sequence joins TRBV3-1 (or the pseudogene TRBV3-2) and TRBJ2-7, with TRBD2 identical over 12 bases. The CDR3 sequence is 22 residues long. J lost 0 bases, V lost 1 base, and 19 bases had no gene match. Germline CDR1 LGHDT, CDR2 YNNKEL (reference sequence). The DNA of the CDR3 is TGTGCCAGCAGCCAAGGCTATCCACAGGGATACGGACTAGCGGGACCCTCCTACGAGCAGTACTTC. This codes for CASSQGYPQGYGLAGPSYEQYF.

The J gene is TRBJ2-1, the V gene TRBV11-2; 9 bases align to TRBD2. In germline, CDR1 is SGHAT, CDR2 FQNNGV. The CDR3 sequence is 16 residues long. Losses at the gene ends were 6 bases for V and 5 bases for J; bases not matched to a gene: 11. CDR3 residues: CASSLRGTSSDNEQFF. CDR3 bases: TGTGCCAGCAGTCTACGGGGGACTAGCAGCGACAATGAGCAGTTCTTC.